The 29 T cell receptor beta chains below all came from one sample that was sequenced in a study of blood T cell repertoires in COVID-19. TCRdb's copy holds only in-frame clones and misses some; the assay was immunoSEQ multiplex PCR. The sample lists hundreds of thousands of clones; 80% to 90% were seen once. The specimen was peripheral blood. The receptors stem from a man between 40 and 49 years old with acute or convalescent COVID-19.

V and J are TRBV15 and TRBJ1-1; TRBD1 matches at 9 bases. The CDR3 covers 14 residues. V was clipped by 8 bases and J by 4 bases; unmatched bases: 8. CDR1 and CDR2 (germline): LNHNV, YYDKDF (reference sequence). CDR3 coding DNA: TGTGCCACCCGGACAGGGGACGTGATCACTGAAGCTTTCTTT. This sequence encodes CATRTGDVITEAFF.

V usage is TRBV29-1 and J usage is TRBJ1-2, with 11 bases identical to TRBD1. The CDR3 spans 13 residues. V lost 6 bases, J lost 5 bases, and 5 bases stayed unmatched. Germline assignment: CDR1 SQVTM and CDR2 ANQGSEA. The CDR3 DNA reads TGCAGCGTGGGACAGGGGGTCGAGTATGGCTACACCTTC. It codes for CSVGQGVEYGYTF.

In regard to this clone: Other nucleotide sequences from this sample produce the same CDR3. Here the CDR3 DNA reads TGTGCCAGCAGTGAGGGGGGGGTTAATTCACCCCTCCACTTT. Amino acids: CASSEGGVNSPLHF. The chain has TRBV6-1 and TRBJ1-6; tentative D call: TRBD1 (5 bases). CDR3 length equals 14 residues. Trimming cost V 3 bases and J 6 bases, with 9 bases left between them. Germline V CDR1 and CDR2: MNHNS, SASEGT.

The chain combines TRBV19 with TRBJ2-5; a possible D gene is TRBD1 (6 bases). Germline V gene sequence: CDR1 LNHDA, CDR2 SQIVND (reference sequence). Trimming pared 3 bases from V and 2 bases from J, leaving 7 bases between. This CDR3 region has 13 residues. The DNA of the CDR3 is TGTGCCAGTAGTATTGGACAGCAAGAGACCCAGTACTTC. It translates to CASSIGQQETQYF.

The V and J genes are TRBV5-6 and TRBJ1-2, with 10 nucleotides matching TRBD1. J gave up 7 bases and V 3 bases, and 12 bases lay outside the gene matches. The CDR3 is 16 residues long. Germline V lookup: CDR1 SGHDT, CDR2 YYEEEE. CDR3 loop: CASSSSGTGAVGGYTF. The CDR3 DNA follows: TGTGCCAGCAGCTCCTCCGGGACAGGGGCGGTTGGTGGCTACACCTTC.

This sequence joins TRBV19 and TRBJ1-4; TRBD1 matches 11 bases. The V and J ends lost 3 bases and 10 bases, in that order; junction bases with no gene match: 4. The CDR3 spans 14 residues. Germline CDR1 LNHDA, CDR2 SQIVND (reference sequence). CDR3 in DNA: TGTGCCAGTAGTATGGACAGGGGGCATGGAAAACTGTTTTTT. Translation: CASSMDRGHGKLFF.

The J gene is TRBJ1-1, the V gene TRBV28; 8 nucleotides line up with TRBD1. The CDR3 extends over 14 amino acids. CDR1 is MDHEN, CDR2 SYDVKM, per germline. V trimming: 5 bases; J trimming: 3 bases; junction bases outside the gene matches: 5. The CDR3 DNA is TGTGCCAGCAGTCGGCAGGGGGCTCACACTGAAGCTTTCTTT. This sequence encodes CASSRQGAHTEAFF.

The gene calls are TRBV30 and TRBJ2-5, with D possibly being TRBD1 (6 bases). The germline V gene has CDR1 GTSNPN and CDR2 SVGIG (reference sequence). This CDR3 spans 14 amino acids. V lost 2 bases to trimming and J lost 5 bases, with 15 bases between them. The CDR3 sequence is CAWSWDIIRETQYF. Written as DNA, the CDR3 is TGTGCCTGGAGTTGGGACATCATTAGGGAGACCCAGTACTTC.

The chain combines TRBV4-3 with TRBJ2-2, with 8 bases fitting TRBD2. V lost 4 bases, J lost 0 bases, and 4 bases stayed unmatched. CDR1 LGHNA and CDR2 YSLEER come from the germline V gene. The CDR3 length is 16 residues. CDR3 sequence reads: CASSLEAGANTGELFF. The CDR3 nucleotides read TGCGCCAGCAGCCTCGAAGCGGGGGCGAACACCGGGGAGCTGTTTTTT.

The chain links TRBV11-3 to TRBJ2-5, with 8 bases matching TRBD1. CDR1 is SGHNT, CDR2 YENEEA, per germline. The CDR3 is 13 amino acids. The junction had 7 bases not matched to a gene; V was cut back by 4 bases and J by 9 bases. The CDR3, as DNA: TGTGCCAGCAGCTCGGCAGGGGGCGACGCCCAGTACTTC. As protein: CASSSAGGDAQYF.

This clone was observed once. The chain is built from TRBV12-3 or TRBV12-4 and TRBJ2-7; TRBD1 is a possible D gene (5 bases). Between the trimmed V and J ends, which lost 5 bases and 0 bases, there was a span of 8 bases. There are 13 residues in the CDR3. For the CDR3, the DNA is TGTGCCAGCAGTAATACAGGCTCCTACGAGCAGTACTTC. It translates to CASSNTGSYEQYF.

CDR3 sequence: CASSPQGSPQAEQYF. In DNA form, the CDR3 reads TGTGCCAGCAGCCCCCAGGGGAGTCCGCAGGCCGAGCAGTACTTC. This chain joins TRBV11-1 and TRBJ2-7; D is possibly TRBD1 (6 bases). This CDR3 has 15 amino acids. Trimming cost V 5 bases and J 6 bases, with 20 bases left between them. Germline CDR1 reads SGHAT; CDR2 reads FQDESV (reference sequence).

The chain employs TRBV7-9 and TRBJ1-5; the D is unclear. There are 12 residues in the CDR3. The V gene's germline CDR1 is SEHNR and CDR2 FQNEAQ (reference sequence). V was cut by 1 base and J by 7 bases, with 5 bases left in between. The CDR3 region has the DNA TGTGCCAGCAGCTTAGAAATACAGCCCCAGCATTTT. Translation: CASSLEIQPQHF.

CDR3 DNA sequence: TGTGCCAGCAGCCCACGGGAACAGGGCACTGAAGCTTTCTTT. It encodes CASSPREQGTEAFF. The chain combines TRBV11-2 with TRBJ1-1, with D possibly TRBD1 on 6 matching bases. In germline, CDR1 is SGHAT, CDR2 FQNNGV. This CDR3 contains 14 residues. V was pared by 5 bases and J by 4 bases, with 14 bases between.

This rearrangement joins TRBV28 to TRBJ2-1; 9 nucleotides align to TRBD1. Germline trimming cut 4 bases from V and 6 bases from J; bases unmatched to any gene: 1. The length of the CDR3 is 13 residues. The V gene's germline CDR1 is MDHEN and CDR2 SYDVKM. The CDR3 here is CASSSDRGNEQFF. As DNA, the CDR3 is TGTGCCAGCAGTTCGGACAGGGGCAATGAGCAGTTCTTC.

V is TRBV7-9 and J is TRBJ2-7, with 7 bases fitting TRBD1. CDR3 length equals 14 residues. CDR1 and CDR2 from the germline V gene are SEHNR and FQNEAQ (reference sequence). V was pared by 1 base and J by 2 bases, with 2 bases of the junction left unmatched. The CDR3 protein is CASSLDGTAYEQYF. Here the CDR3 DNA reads TGTGCCAGCAGCTTAGATGGGACAGCCTACGAGCAGTACTTC.

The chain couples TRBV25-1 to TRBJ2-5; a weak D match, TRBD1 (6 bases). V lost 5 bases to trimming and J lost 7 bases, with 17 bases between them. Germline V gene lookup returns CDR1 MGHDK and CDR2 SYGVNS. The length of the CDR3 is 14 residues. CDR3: CASSPHRDWATQYF. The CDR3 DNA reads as TGTGCCAGCAGTCCACACAGGGATTGGGCGACCCAGTACTTC.

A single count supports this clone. CDR3 DNA sequence: TGTGCCAGCAGCCCTACTAGCGGACAAGAGACCCAGTACTTC. Amino acid sequence: CASSPTSGQETQYF. The genes are TRBV9 and TRBJ2-5; 8 positions match TRBD2. The CDR3 sequence is 14 residues long. J was trimmed by 2 bases and V by 4 bases; bases with no gene match: 4. CDR1 and CDR2 (germline): SGDLS, YYNGEE. The full variable domain, with the rest looked up from reference TRBV9 and TRBJ2-5, is DSGVTQTPKHLITATGQRVTLRCSPRSGDLSVYWYQQSLDQGLQFLIQYYNGEERAKGNILERFSAQQFPDLHSELNLSSLELGDSALYFCASSPTSGQETQYFGPGTRLLVL.

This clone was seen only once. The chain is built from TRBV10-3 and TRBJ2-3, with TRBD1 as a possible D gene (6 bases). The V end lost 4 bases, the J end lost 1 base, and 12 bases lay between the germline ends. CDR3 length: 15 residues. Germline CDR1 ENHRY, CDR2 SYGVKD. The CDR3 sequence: CAISGGGYRTDTQYF. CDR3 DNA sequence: TGTGCCATCAGTGGAGGGGGATACCGCACAGATACGCAGTATTTT.

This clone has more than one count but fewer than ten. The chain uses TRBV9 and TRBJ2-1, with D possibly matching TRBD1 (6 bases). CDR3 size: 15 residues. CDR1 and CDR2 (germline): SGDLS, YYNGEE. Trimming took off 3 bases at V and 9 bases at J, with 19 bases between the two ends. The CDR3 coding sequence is TGTGCCAGCAGCGCACGGACAGAGAGAAGGACTGAGCAGTTCTTC. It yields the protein CASSARTERRTEQFF.

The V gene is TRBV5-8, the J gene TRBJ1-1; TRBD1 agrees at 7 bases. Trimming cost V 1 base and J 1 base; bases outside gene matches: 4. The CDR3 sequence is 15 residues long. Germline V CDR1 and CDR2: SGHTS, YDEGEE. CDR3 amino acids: CASSLTGVGNTEAFF. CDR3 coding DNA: TGTGCCAGCAGCTTGACAGGGGTGGGGAACACTGAAGCTTTCTTT.

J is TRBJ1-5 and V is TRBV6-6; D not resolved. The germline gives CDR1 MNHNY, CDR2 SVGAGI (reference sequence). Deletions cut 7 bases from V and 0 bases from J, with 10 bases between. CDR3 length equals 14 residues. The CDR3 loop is CASTQNPSNQPQHF. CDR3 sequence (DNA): TGTGCCAGCACTCAGAACCCTAGCAATCAGCCCCAGCATTTT.

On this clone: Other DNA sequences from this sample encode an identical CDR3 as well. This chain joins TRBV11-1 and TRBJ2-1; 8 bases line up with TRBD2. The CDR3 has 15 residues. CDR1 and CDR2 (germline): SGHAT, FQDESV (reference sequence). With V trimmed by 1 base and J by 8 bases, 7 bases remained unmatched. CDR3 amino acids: CASSLEGTSHHEQFF. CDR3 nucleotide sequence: TGTGCCAGCAGCTTAGAGGGGACTAGTCATCATGAGCAGTTCTTC.

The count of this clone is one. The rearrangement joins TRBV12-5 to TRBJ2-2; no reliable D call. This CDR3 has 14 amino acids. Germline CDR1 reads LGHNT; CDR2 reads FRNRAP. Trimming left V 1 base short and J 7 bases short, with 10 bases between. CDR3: CASGLGVGGGELFF. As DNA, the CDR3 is TGTGCTAGTGGTTTGGGGGTCGGCGGCGGGGAGCTGTTTTTT.

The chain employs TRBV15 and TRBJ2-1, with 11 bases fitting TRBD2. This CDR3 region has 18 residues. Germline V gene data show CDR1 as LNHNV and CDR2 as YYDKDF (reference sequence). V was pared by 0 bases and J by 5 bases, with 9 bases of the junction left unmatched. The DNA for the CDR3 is TGTGCCACCAGCAGAGATGGTCCTGGACTAGCGGGTAACAATGAGCAGTTCTTC. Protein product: CATSRDGPGLAGNNEQFF.

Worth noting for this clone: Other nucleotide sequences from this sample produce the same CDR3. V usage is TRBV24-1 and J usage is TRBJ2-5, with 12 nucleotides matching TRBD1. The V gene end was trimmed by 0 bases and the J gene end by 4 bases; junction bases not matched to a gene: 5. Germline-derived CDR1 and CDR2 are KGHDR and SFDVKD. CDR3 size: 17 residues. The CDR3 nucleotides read TGTGCCACCAGTGATTTGAGGGACAGGGGGCACGGAGAGACCCAGTACTTC. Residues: CATSDLRDRGHGETQYF.

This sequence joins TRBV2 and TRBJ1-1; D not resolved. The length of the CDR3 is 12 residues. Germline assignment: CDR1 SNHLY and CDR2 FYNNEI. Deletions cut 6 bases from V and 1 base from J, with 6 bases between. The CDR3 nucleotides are TGTGCCAGCAGCTTAGCGAACACTGAAGCTTTCTTT. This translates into CASSLANTEAFF. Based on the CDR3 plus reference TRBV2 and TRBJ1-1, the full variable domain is EPEVTQTPSHQVTQMGQEVILRCVPISNHLYFYWYRQILGQKVEFLVSFYNNEISEKSEIFDDQFSVERPDGSNFTLKIRSTKLEDSAMYFCASSLANTEAFFGQGTRLTVV.

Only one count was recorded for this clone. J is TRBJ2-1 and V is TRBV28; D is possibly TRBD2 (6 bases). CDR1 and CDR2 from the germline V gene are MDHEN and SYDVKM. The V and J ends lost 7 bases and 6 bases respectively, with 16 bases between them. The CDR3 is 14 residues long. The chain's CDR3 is CASTSSAGFNEQFF. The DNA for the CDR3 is TGTGCCAGCACCTCCTCAGCGGGCTTCAATGAGCAGTTCTTC.

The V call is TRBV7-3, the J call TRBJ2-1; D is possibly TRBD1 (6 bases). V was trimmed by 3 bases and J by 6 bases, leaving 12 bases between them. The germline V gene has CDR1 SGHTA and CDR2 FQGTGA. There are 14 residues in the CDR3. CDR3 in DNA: TGTGCCAGCAGCTTGAACAGGGTGGTCAATGAGCAGTTCTTC. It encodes CASSLNRVVNEQFF.